This TCR beta chain stems from a study of long-term antiretroviral therapy in people with HIV (dated by TCRdb to the early 2020s). A note on the overall study: The earliest samples were collected approximately a decade before the 2015 WHO recommendation for immediate ART, a period when ART was typically delayed until CD4 counts fell. Whether ART initiation and durable HIV suppression were associated with changes in peripheral blood TRB repertoire composition and diversity was tested in a retrospective serial study. The cohort contributed 150 to 200 cryopreserved PBMC samples from a few dozen adults with confirmed HIV infection, collected serially over a mean of about six years (range 1-12). Eleven of the 30 participants with HIV were female. No cross-contamination during QIAcube processing was shown when test extractions of a monoclonal T-cell line were performed alongside fewer than 35 polyclonal samples. Overall study results and their limits: Owing to limited PBMC availability, only the TCR beta chain was sequenced, without alpha chain pairing. ART initiation was associated with a significant increase in TRB diversity, but diversity stayed significantly below transplant donor controls even after long-term ART. Because cell numbers in pre-ART samples were limited, unsorted PBMC were profiled instead of sorted CD4+ and CD8+ T cells. HIV repertoires had narrower CDR3 length ranges than controls, and the network structure suggested an antigen-experienced repertoire that shifted only slightly toward naive after ART. Inferences about post-ART repertoire changes were limited because no data were available on ART adherence, viral resistance or therapy changes. Expanded TRB clones identified before ART initiation dominated the repertoire at all time points, although this dominance fluctuated and declined in many PLHIV after ART. The samples span the years 2004 to 2017, and the ART regimens used may be less effective than current regimens.

Participants were included only if at least one PBMC sample before ART initiation and at least two post-ART samples were available. Every participant with HIV received treatment in the United States of America. Before DNA extraction, cryopreserved samples of roughly 0.9-10 million PBMC were thawed and then washed. At the time of the earliest PBMC sample, participants with HIV were aged between roughly 20 and 54 years. PBMC samples from each participant spanned 1-4 timepoints before ART initiation and 2-8 timepoints after ART initiation, with a median of 7 samples. For every participant, serial HIV viral load, CD4+ T-cell count, ART history and demographic data were obtained. Genomic DNA was extracted from unsorted PBMC with a Qiagen kit on a QIAcube, processed in batches of 12 samples. CDR1 MNHEY and CDR2 SVGAGI are derived from the germline V gene. V gives up 2 bases and J gives up 2 bases, and the segment between their germline ends measures 12 bases. Including cysteine and phenylalanine, the CDR3 has 15 amino acids. Just the 45-base CDR3 DNA is kept, in frame starting at base 1.

Remarks on this clone: Its antigen has not been determined. Base qualities are not at hand, and no much larger clone is one base apart.

The immunoSEQ hsTCRB v3.0 assay was used at survey level resolution for TRB variable region sequencing. A depth of about 35,000-55,000 T-cell genomes per sample was targeted for TRB sequencing. TRB libraries were pooled and sequenced on an Illumina MiSeq using a v3 150-cycle kit. For the original study's pipeline: Analysis of repertoires was carried out in R inside a reproducible Nextflow workflow spanning QC, data transformation and analysis. Custom analyses were implemented in LymphoSeq2, an R package for AIRR-Seq data exploration. A handful of samples that produced fewer than 5000 total TRB sequences were removed, so 180 or so HIV repertoires were analyzed. Among the 200 or so HIV repertoires that were kept, around 60 were collected before ART initiation and over 120 were collected after ART initiation. Repertoires were downsampled to 5000 TRB nucleotide sequences, with summary statistics averaged over 100 downsampling iterations. Only TRB sequences with CDR3 regions of at least seven amino acids were retained for analysis. Diversity was measured with a Shannon entropy-derived clonality score and the Gini coefficient. In the repertoire networks, any two of the top 5000 CDR3 amino acid sequences were linked whenever the two sequences differed by an edit distance of one. For TRB CDR3 amino acid sequences, GLIPH2 was used to predict antigen specificity groups and MHC restriction. CDR3 amino acid sequences were matched against VDJdb and McPAS-TCR to flag known CMV, EBV, HIV or tissue antigen associations. Pre-ART, post-ART and control groups were compared with Wilcoxon signed-rank tests and Holm-Bonferroni correction. TCRdb holds this immuneACCESS table with in-frame rearrangements only. Some clones are missing; in checked studies, unresolved V genes explain under half, and the rest has no known cause. The V and J calls and the clone size are those of that table, but D and trimming were determined from the DNA. This sample lists tens of thousands of clones; approximately 79% were detected once. Roughly 3% of the sample is in the top ten clones.

The origin of this receptor is a woman aged 18-35 years with HIV. The sequences come from unsorted PBMCs, collected 0.8 years after starting antiretroviral therapy. The chain was built from TRBV6-5 and TRBJ1-2; there is no confident call for the D gene. In nucleotides, the sequence is TGTGCCAGCAGTTACAAGAGACACCTCAACTATGGCTACACCTTC. It codes for CASSYKRHLNYGYTF.